This passage covers 25 T cell receptor beta chains from one sample sequenced in a study of control samples from healthy donors and cancer patients. Here immunoSEQ multiplex PCR was the method, and the copy in TCRdb shows in-frame clones only, minus some. The sample has fewer than 250,000 clones; roughly nine tenths are singletons. Sequencing was performed on blood. Every receptor here comes from a man aged 25 to 40 in good health.

The rearrangement links TRBV5-5 to TRBJ1-4, with D unclear. CDR1 is SGHKS, CDR2 YYEKEE, per germline (reference sequence). The CDR3 is 16 residues long. V was trimmed by 4 bases and J by 5 bases, leaving 18 bases between them. The CDR3 protein is CASSPDPSSRNEKLFF. CDR3 in DNA: TGTGCCAGCAGCCCGGATCCTTCTAGTAGGAATGAAAAACTGTTTTTT.

The chain has TRBV19 and TRBJ2-6; D may be TRBD1 (6 bases). V lost 1 base to trimming and J lost 2 bases, with 12 bases between them. CDR1 LNHDA and CDR2 SQIVND come from the germline V gene (reference sequence). The CDR3 spans 17 residues. This CDR3 reads CASSIAASGAGANVLTF. The CDR3 coding sequence is TGTGCCAGTAGTATAGCGGCCTCAGGGGCTGGGGCCAACGTCCTGACTTTC.

The chain joins TRBV13 to TRBJ1-2; D perhaps matches TRBD1 (5 bases). V lost 0 bases and J 8 bases, leaving 19 bases between the germline ends. Germline V CDR1 and CDR2: PRHDT, FYEKMQ (reference sequence). This CDR3 spans 16 amino acids. CDR3 protein: CASSLGSATASTGYTF. The CDR3 DNA sequence: TGTGCCAGCAGCTTAGGATCGGCGACAGCCTCGACCGGCTACACCTTC.

V gene TRBV7-8 combines with J gene TRBJ1-6, with 9 positions matching TRBD1. CDR3 length: 15 amino acids. Germline CDR1 is SGHVS and CDR2 is FQNEAQ. Trimming at V came to 7 bases and at J to 8 bases, leaving 9 bases not matched to a gene. This CDR3 reads CASTRQGGIDSPLHF. CDR3 DNA sequence: TGTGCCAGCACCCGACAGGGGGGTATAGATTCACCCCTCCACTTT.

This rearrangement joins TRBV4-1 to TRBJ2-6; the D is unclear. The germline CDR1 and CDR2 sequences are MGHRA and YSYEKL. The length of the CDR3 is 16 residues. Trimming cost V 0 bases and J 2 bases, with 8 bases left between them. The CDR3 region is CASSQEPSPGANVLTF. Written as DNA, the CDR3 is TGCGCCAGCAGCCAAGAACCGTCCCCTGGGGCCAACGTCCTGACTTTC.

This clone was picked up one time. The chain couples TRBV3-1 (or the pseudogene TRBV3-2) to TRBJ2-1; TRBD2 matches at 9 bases. Germline CDR1 LGHDT, CDR2 YNNKEL (reference sequence). CDR3 size: 14 residues. The ends lost 6 bases at V and 9 bases at J; junction bases unmatched: 9. In DNA form, the CDR3 reads TGTGCCAGCAGTCGACTAGCGGCCGAGGGTGAGCAGTTCTTC. This encodes CASSRLAAEGEQFF.

The gene calls are TRBV7-9 and TRBJ2-2; D not resolved. This CDR3 contains 15 residues. Between the trimmed V and J ends, which lost 4 bases and 6 bases, there was a span of 15 bases. Looked up from germline, CDR1 is SEHNR and CDR2 is FQNEAQ (reference sequence). CDR3 loop: CASSSVPPGAGELFF. CDR3 coding DNA: TGTGCCAGCAGCTCTGTACCCCCCGGCGCCGGGGAGCTGTTTTTT.

CDR3 DNA sequence: TGTGCCAGCAGCGTAGCCGCGATGACCTACGAGCAGTACTTC. Its translation is CASSVAAMTYEQYF. The rearrangement joins TRBV9 to TRBJ2-7; D not certain. The length of the CDR3 is 14 residues. Germline lookup yields CDR1 SGDLS and CDR2 YYNGEE. V was cut by 0 bases and J by 2 bases, with 9 bases left in between.

V gene TRBV9 combines with J gene TRBJ1-6; D is perhaps TRBD1 (5 bases). Germline CDR1 reads SGDLS; CDR2 reads YYNGEE. Trimming took off 2 bases at V and 7 bases at J, with 13 bases between the two ends. CDR3 size: 15 residues. CDR3 DNA sequence: TGTGCCAGCAGCGTTGGGACCATGGAAAATTCACCCCTCCACTTT. Its translation: CASSVGTMENSPLHF.

The chain employs TRBV2 and TRBJ2-1, with TRBD1 matching 8 bases. The ends lost 6 bases at V and 9 bases at J; junction bases unmatched: 16. Germline CDR1 reads SNHLY; CDR2 reads FYNNEI. This CDR3 comprises 16 residues. In DNA, the CDR3 is TGTGCCAGCAGGGATATGACAGGGGCCCGTACCAGTGAGCAGTTCTTC. Amino acid sequence: CASRDMTGARTSEQFF.

This rearrangement joins TRBV2 to TRBJ1-1; 8 nucleotides match TRBD1. Germline values: CDR1 SNHLY, CDR2 FYNNEI. V was pared by 6 bases and J by 2 bases, with 11 bases of the junction left unmatched. This CDR3 has 16 amino acids. The chain's CDR3 is CASRPPGQERNTEAFF. The CDR3 region has the DNA TGTGCCAGCAGGCCGCCGGGACAGGAACGAAACACTGAAGCTTTCTTT. Based on the CDR3 plus reference TRBV2 and TRBJ1-1, the full variable domain is EPEVTQTPSHQVTQMGQEVILRCVPISNHLYFYWYRQILGQKVEFLVSFYNNEISEKSEIFDDQFSVERPDGSNFTLKIRSTKLEDSAMYFCASRPPGQERNTEAFFGQGTRLTVV.

The V call is TRBV5-6, the J call TRBJ2-2, with 12 bases matching TRBD2. The germline gives CDR1 SGHDT, CDR2 YYEEEE. The CDR3 sequence is 18 residues long. After removal of 4 bases from V and 0 bases from J, the junction contained 7 bases not matched to a gene. The CDR3: CASSLLAGGYSNTGELFF. CDR3 DNA: TGTGCCAGCAGCCTACTAGCGGGGGGCTATTCGAACACCGGGGAGCTGTTTTTT.

CDR3 residues: CASSPWLGSFYGYTF. For the CDR3, the DNA is TGTGCCAGCAGCCCTTGGTTGGGGAGCTTCTATGGCTACACCTTC. V usage is TRBV7-8 and J usage is TRBJ1-2; D is undetermined. CDR1 is SGHVS, CDR2 FQNEAQ, per germline. With 5 bases removed from V and 4 bases from J, the gap between germline ends came to 17 bases. The CDR3 is 15 amino acids.

With respect to this clone: A junction boundary mismatches the germline segment, possibly from a read error. The chain couples TRBV28 to TRBJ2-7, with TRBD1 matching 10 bases. This CDR3 comprises 15 residues. Germline V gene lookup returns CDR1 MDHEN and CDR2 SYDVKM. CDR3 nucleotide sequence: TGTGCCGGCAGTTCCCCGGGACAGGGGCCCTACGAGCAGTACTTC. Its translation: CAGSSPGQGPYEQYF.

This clone was detected only a few times. The V gene is TRBV5-4, the J gene TRBJ2-7; D remains ambiguous. Deletions cut 0 bases from V and 9 bases from J, with 10 bases between. The CDR3 spans 12 residues. Germline V gene lookup returns CDR1 SGHNT and CDR2 YYREEE (reference sequence). CDR3 bases: TGTGCCAGCAGCTTGGACAGACTTGGGCAGTACTTC. The encoded protein is CASSLDRLGQYF.

J is TRBJ1-1 and V is TRBV6-5; 10 bases agree with TRBD1. CDR3 length equals 14 residues. V trimming: 6 bases; J trimming: 5 bases; junction bases outside the gene matches: 6. The germline gives CDR1 MNHEY, CDR2 SVGAGI. The CDR3 DNA follows: TGTGCCAGCAGCCATGGACAGGGGGAGACTGAAGCTTTCTTT. Protein sequence: CASSHGQGETEAFF.

The chain combines TRBV5-1 with TRBJ1-2; D not certain. The CDR3 runs to 13 residues. Germline V gene data show CDR1 as SGHRS and CDR2 as YFSETQ. V was shortened by 0 bases and J by 7 bases, with 10 bases between the two germline ends. The CDR3 protein is CASSLDRTGGYTF. The CDR3 DNA sequence: TGCGCCAGCAGCTTGGATCGTACGGGTGGCTACACCTTC. Supplemented by reference TRBV5-1 and TRBJ1-2, the full variable domain reads KAGVTQTPRYLIKTRGQQVTLSCSPISGHRSVSWYQQTPGQGLQFLFEYFSETQRNKGNFPGRFSGRQFSNSRSEMNVSTLELGDSALYLCASSLDRTGGYTFGSGTRLTVV.

The chain links TRBV6-5 to TRBJ2-7; maybe TRBD2 (5 bases). The V gene's germline CDR1 is MNHEY and CDR2 SVGAGI. The germline V and J ends were trimmed by 6 bases and 2 bases, with 5 bases remaining between them. The CDR3 spans 11 residues. CDR3 residues: CASRLAYEQYF. CDR3 in DNA: TGTGCCAGCAGACTAGCCTACGAGCAGTACTTC.

This clone was seen only once. The rearrangement joins TRBV5-1 to TRBJ2-1; D may correspond to TRBD1 or TRBD2 (5 bases each). Trimming shortened V by 4 bases and J by 7 bases, and 18 bases separated the two germline ends. Germline values: CDR1 SGHRS, CDR2 YFSETQ. The CDR3 has 15 amino acids. CDR3 region: CASSAEGREVNEQFF. CDR3 bases: TGCGCCAGCAGCGCCGAGGGGCGAGAAGTTAATGAGCAGTTCTTC.

The genes are TRBV5-6 and TRBJ2-7; 12 bases fit TRBD1. The CDR3 sequence is 17 residues long. CDR1 is SGHDT and CDR2 is YYEEEE in the germline V gene. V gave up 1 base and J gave up 3 bases; unmatched junction bases: 8. The CDR3 DNA sequence: TGTGCCAGCAGCTTGATAGCCGGGACAGGGGGCAACTACGAGCAGTACTTC. Translated: CASSLIAGTGGNYEQYF.

The chain recombines TRBV19 with TRBJ1-3; D perhaps matches TRBD1 (5 bases). The germline V and J ends were trimmed by 5 bases and 1 base, with 12 bases remaining between them. The CDR3 runs 15 residues. CDR1 and CDR2 (germline): LNHDA, SQIVND (reference sequence). In DNA form, the CDR3 reads TGTGCCAGTAGTTCCCCGGGACTTTCTGGAAACACCATATATTTT. It encodes CASSSPGLSGNTIYF.

V usage is TRBV11-3 and J usage is TRBJ1-1, with a possible D match to TRBD1 (6 bases). Trimming cost V 1 base and J 1 base, with 13 bases left between them. The CDR3 runs 16 residues. CDR1 and CDR2 (germline): SGHNT, YENEEA. CDR3 region: CASSLGAGAGNTEAFF. As DNA, the CDR3 is TGTGCCAGCAGCTTAGGAGCAGGGGCCGGGAACACTGAAGCTTTCTTT.

The gene calls are TRBV7-9 and TRBJ1-6; 8 bases fit TRBD1. There are 15 residues in the CDR3. Germline lookup yields CDR1 SEHNR and CDR2 FQNEAQ (reference sequence). Trimming at V came to 8 bases and at J to 9 bases, leaving 12 bases not matched to a gene. The CDR3 protein is CASGGPGQETSPLHF. In DNA, the CDR3 is TGTGCCAGCGGGGGACCGGGACAGGAGACTTCACCCCTCCACTTT.

The rearrangement joins TRBV6-2 or TRBV6-3 to TRBJ2-2, with 7 positions matching TRBD2. The trim removed 8 bases at V and 6 bases at J, leaving 12 bases unmatched. Per the germline V gene, CDR1 is MNHEY and CDR2 is SVGEGT. The CDR3 contains 15 residues. The CDR3 spells CASGPGGRIPGELFF. The CDR3 DNA sequence: TGTGCCAGCGGCCCCGGGGGGAGGATTCCCGGGGAGCTGTTTTTT.

Here the CDR3 DNA reads TGTGCCAGCAGCAGACAGGGCGATCCCTCATACGAGCAGTACTTC. Translated, it gives CASSRQGDPSYEQYF. The chain couples TRBV7-2 to TRBJ2-7; 7 bases map to TRBD1. V was pared by 5 bases and J by 4 bases, with 11 bases of the junction left unmatched. The CDR3 is 15 residues long. Germline assignment: CDR1 SGHTA and CDR2 FQGNSA.